Described below is a single T cell receptor (beta chain) sequence and its context. In the original analysis: Estimation of nucleated cell counts was performed using reference gene primer amplification. Profiled with immunoSEQ multiplex PCR; TCRdb holds only in-frame clones, not every one. The V and J calls and the clone size are those of that table, but D and trimming were determined from the DNA. The sample contains tens of thousands of clones, around 90% of which appear only once. The source of the sample is a study of blood T cell repertoires in COVID-19. Study as a whole: Spain, Italy and the United States supplied samples that represented acute and convalescent COVID-19. Sources were T cells, B-cell-depleted T cells, or PBMCs; the material itself was cDNA or gDNA.

V shed 5 bases, J shed 4 bases, and the junction held 13 bases outside the gene matches. Germline V gene data show CDR1 as SEHNR and CDR2 as FQNEAQ (reference sequence). The CDR3 consists of 17 residues. The source of this sequence is a man aged 50 to 59 with active COVID-19. The sample consisted of peripheral blood. The chain employs TRBV7-9 and TRBJ1-3; 8 nucleotides line up with TRBD1. In nucleotides, the CDR3 is TGTGCCAGCAGCCTACTCTCGACAGGGGCAAGAGGAAACACCATATATTTT. Protein product: CASSLLSTGARGNTIYF.